This TCR beta chain was identified during a study of blood T cell repertoires in COVID-19. Here immunoSEQ multiplex PCR was the method, and the copy in TCRdb shows in-frame clones only, minus some. The data show tens of thousands of clones, approximately 86% seen once. Germline V gene sequence: CDR1 SNHLY, CDR2 FYNNEI. The CDR3 is 15 residues long. Trimming cost V 6 bases and J 0 bases, with 12 bases left between them. The TCR originated in a man aged 50 to 59 with active or convalescent COVID-19. Sequenced sample: peripheral blood. The rearrangement joins TRBV2 to TRBJ2-1; possible D gene TRBD1, 5 bases. CDR3 DNA: TGTGCCAGCAGCCCCCGACAGAACTCCTACAATGAGCAGTTCTTC. It is translated as CASSPRQNSYNEQFF.